A selection of T cell receptor beta chains follows, all from one sample in a study of T cell repertoires in cytomegalovirus infection. TCRdb called the reads again in MiXCR, with one record for every CDR3 protein. This sample has 450,000 to 650,000 distinct CDR3 sequences, with about 30% found just once. Sequencing used PBMCs. The receptors shown here come from a human donor in good health (CMV status not recorded). Some clones in this sample may be carry-over from other donors' samples. CDR3s include the opening cysteine and the closing phenylalanine or tryptophan. The D gene is left open where the match is weak. Size is stated for part of the rows, as once, few or many counts, or as a class when the clone is expanded.

v_call,j_call,d_call,clone_size,cdr3_aa,cdr3_nt
TRBV7-6,TRBJ1-2,TRBD1,few,CASSSRTGARYGYTF,TGTGCCAGCAGCTCGCGGACAGGGGCGCGGTATGGCTACACCTTC
TRBV12-5,TRBJ2-4,TRBD2,NA,CASGLDLAGGPKYF,TGTGCTAGTGGTTTAGACCTAGCGGGAGGGCCGAAGTACTTC
TRBV10-3,TRBJ2-6,NA,NA,CATFSGANVLTF,TGTGCCACCTTCTCTGGGGCCAACGTCCTGACTTTC
TRBV5-4,TRBJ1-2,NA,NA,CASSLGGVHGYTF,TGTGCCAGCAGCTTGGGGGGAGTTCATGGCTACACCTTC
TRBV6-2/TRBV6-3,TRBJ1-2,TRBD1,NA,CASSYLGQAYGYTF,TGTGCCAGCAGTTACCTGGGACAGGCCTATGGCTACACCTTC
TRBV7-8,TRBJ2-7,NA,many,CASSPRNRMFEQYF,TGTGCCAGCAGCCCCCGGAACAGAATGTTCGAGCAGTACTTC
TRBV5-4,TRBJ1-1,NA,few,CASSSNRVGEAFF,TGTGCCAGCAGCTCGAACAGGGTTGGAGAAGCTTTCTTT
TRBV19,TRBJ2-4,TRBD2,NA,CASSNRTSGRGVKNIQYF,TGTGCCAGTAGTAATCGGACTAGCGGGAGAGGGGTCAAAAACATTCAGTACTTC
TRBV12-3/TRBV12-4,TRBJ1-2,NA,NA,CASTGAARGLYGYTF,TGTGCCAGCACTGGGGCAGCTAGGGGTCTCTATGGCTACACCTTC
TRBV29-1,TRBJ2-3,NA,once,CSVSRGEVQDTQYF,TGCAGCGTTTCGAGGGGGGAGGTACAAGATACGCAGTATTTT